This TCR beta chain was recovered during a study of cytotoxic CD8 clonotypes in ibrutinib-treated CLL. TCRdb keeps only in-frame clones here, not all; method: immunoSEQ multiplex PCR. The sample includes around 30,000 clones, less than 75% seen only once; the top ten take 5% to 6%. Germline CDR1 WSHSY, CDR2 SAAADI. V was trimmed by 2 bases and J by 4 bases, leaving 10 bases between them. This CDR3 has 14 residues. This clone was detected a few times. Cryopreserved PBMCs were the source of approximately 2 micrograms of genomic DNA, which went to TCR beta libraries. The chain employs TRBV10-2 and TRBJ2-3, with D possibly being TRBD1 (5 bases). This receptor was obtained from a human donor with chronic lymphocytic leukemia. Sequencing used PBMCs, obtained before ibrutinib treatment. CDR3 coding DNA: TGCGCCAGCAGTGAGCAGGGTGGTCCAGATACGCAGTATTTT. Its translation: CASSEQGGPDTQYF.